These 2 T cell receptor beta chains share one sample of origin, sequenced in a study of regulatory T cells in long-lasting Graves disease. Arm-PCR with iRepertoire HTBI primers amplified the CDR3 regions for these TCR beta libraries. Each CDR3 protein is one row after TCRdb ran MiXCR on the multiplex PCR reads. The sample consists of approximately 490,000 distinct CDR3 sequences, roughly 17% of them appearing once. The time point here: newly diagnosed GD, antithyroid drugs for less than 3 months. There was RNA extracted from PBMCs, and the TCR library was made from it. These data also featured in a second study, about T cells in Graves' hyperthyroidism and ophthalmopathy.

The sample consisted of peripheral blood mononuclear cells (PBMCs), taken at new diagnosis, from a patient treated with antithyroid drugs. Receptor source: a man aged 35 to 55 with Graves disease.

This clonotype was seen at least ten times. This rearrangement joins TRBV30 to TRBJ1-1; D might be TRBD1 (6 bases). The V gene's germline CDR1 is GTSNPN and CDR2 SVGIG (reference sequence). The V end was cut by 0 bases, the J end by 3 bases, with 8 bases between. This CDR3 has 13 residues. In nucleotides, the CDR3 is TGTGCCTGGAGTGTTCAGGGGTACACTGAAGCTTTCTTT. This codes for CAWSVQGYTEAFF.

The rearrangement links TRBV19 to TRBJ1-5, with D perhaps matching TRBD1 (6 bases). Trimming took off 7 bases at V and 2 bases at J, with 9 bases between the two ends. CDR3 length: 13 residues. Germline CDR1 and CDR2: LNHDA and SQIVND (reference sequence). The CDR3 DNA is TGTGCCAGTAAGGGGGAGGGCAATCAGCCCCAGCATTTT. It encodes CASKGEGNQPQHF.